The entry below gives a single T cell receptor (beta chain) sequence along with its context. Its cognate antigen is unknown. Clones were read by immunoSEQ multiplex PCR, and TCRdb kept only the in-frame ones, dropping some. In the table there are 9,500 to 15,000 clones, over 60% of which are singletons. This sample is drawn from a study of chemoradiotherapy in HPV16-positive cancers. Study results and limitations: Candidate HPV-specific clones and E7-related TCR motifs grew in tumor during treatment. Functional assays defining HPV-specific T cells used only a couple of HPV16-positive patients.

Samples were taken several times over chemoradiotherapy. Germline loops: CDR1 SGHAT, CDR2 FQNNGV. V was cut by 1 base and J by 9 bases, with 18 bases left in between. CDR3 length: 15 amino acids. The TCR was taken from a human donor with HPV-associated anogenital cancer. Sample acquisition took place from a patient who underwent chemoradiotherapy. The genes are TRBV11-2 and TRBJ1-2; D may be TRBD1 (6 bases). The CDR3 is CASSLVGGSHGSYTF. CDR3 bases: TGTGCCAGCAGCTTAGTTGGGGGCAGTCATGGTAGCTACACCTTC.